Listed here is a single T cell receptor (beta chain). These data originate in a study of CD8 T cells in Susac syndrome. Reverse transcription of about 0.45 to 1 ug RNA used random hexamers. TCR beta CDR3 was amplified by immunoSEQ multiplex PCR. This amplification extended across 54 Vbeta and 13 Jbeta segments. MiXCR, run by TCRdb on the immunoSEQ multiplex PCR reads, gives a single entry per CDR3 protein. The data contain some 200,000 distinct CDR3 sequences, roughly 96% of them seen just once; the ten biggest clones take up under 0.095%. This CDR3 comprises 17 residues. The V gene's germline CDR1 is LGHDT and CDR2 YNNKEL (reference sequence). V lost 5 bases and J 5 bases, leaving 23 bases between the germline ends.

The receptor was derived from a human donor with multiple sclerosis. The rearrangement uses TRBV3-1 and TRBJ2-3; no clear D gene. The sequenced sample consisted of CD4+ T cells from PBMCs. The CDR3 nucleotides are TGTGCCAGCAGCGCAGAGCGTCCATTTGTCATGCAAGATACGCAGTATTTT. It specifies CASSAERPFVMQDTQYF.